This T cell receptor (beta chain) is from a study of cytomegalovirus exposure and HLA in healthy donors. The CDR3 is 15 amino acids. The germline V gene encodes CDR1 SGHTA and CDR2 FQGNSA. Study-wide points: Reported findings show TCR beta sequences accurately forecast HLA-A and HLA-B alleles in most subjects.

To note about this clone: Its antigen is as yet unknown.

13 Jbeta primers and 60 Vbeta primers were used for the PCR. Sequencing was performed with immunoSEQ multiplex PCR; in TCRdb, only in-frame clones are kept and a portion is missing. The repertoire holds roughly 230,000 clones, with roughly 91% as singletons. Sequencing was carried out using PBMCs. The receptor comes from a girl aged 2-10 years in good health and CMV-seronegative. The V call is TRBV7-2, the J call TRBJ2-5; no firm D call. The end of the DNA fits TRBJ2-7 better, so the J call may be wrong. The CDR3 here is CASSLGSAGPYEQYF. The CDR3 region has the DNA TGTGCCAGCAGCTTAGGGTCGGCAGGCCCCTACGAGCAGTACTTC.